The clone carrying this T cell receptor (beta chain) was counted a single time. Mismatch with germline at one junction end may stem from a read error. As it was prepared, the TCRbeta library received unique molecular identifiers. TCRdb re-called the PCR reads with MiXCR, one entry per CDR3 protein. The table shows hundreds of thousands of distinct CDR3 sequences, with over 10% occurring only once. The sample originates from a study of T-cell reconstitution after alpha-beta-depleted transplantation in children. Germline lookup yields CDR1 SGHAT and CDR2 FQNNGV. The CDR3 extends over 17 amino acids. This clonotype was sampled from a girl aged 2 to 9 with congenital amegakaryocytic thrombocytopenia, due to receive a stem cell transplant. V is TRBV11-2 and J is TRBJ1-1; maybe TRBD1 (5 bases). The material was PBMCs, obtained before TCRalphabeta/CD19-depleted stem cell transplant. This CDR3 is CASSLDGFRAYGTEAFF. The CDR3 bases are TGTGCCAGCAGCCTAGATGGATTCAGGGCCTATGGCACTGAAGCTTTCTTT.